The text below deals with one T cell receptor beta chain. Its cognate antigen is unknown. Before the COVID-19 pandemic, during about 2011-2019, CD4+ T cells were taken from unexposed donors. Isolation of CD4+ T cells took place after roughly nine days in culture. This specimen belongs to a study of CD4 T cells in relation to SARS-CoV-2 and coronaviruses. The overall study: Controls used an HIV-1 Nef peptide pool or no peptide.

Method: immunoSEQ multiplex PCR; TCRdb's copy keeps in-frame clones and lacks some. The table lists tens of thousands of clones, 60% to 85% of them singletons. The ends lost 5 bases at V and 2 bases at J; junction bases unmatched: 9. This CDR3 is 16 amino acids long. Germline V gene lookup returns CDR1 LNHDA and CDR2 SQIVND (reference sequence). The chain joins TRBV19 to TRBJ2-1; 7 positions match TRBD1. Sequenced sample: CD4+ T cells from PBMCs, cultured in vitro. The sequence derives from a human donor in good health. The CDR3 is CASSSGQIVTYNEQFF. CDR3 nucleotides: TGTGCCAGTAGTTCGGGACAGATCGTGACCTACAATGAGCAGTTCTTC.